A single sample gave rise to the 31 T cell receptor beta chains below, sequenced in a study of T-cell reconstitution after alpha-beta-depleted transplantation in children. Notes on the study in general: Approximately two months post-transplant, alpha-beta T cells reportedly originated from several hundred expanded graft clones.

For these receptors, no antigen is known. TCRbeta library construction was performed incorporating unique molecular identifiers. TCRdb itself ran the PCR reads through MiXCR, one entry per CDR3 protein. The sample shows around 30,000 distinct CDR3 sequences, around 6.6% of them seen only once. Here the sequenced sample was peripheral blood, taken 60 days after TCRalphabeta/CD19-depleted stem cell transplant. Receptor source: a child under two years old who had a stem cell transplant for acute myeloid leukemia, so the T cells may come from the graft donor.

This clonotype was detected many times. This chain connects TRBV27 to TRBJ1-6; the D is unclear. Germline CDR1 and CDR2: MNHEY and SMNVEV (reference sequence). The CDR3 has 15 amino acids. The germline V and J ends were trimmed by 4 bases and 0 bases, with 7 bases remaining between them. The CDR3 nucleotides read TGTGCCAGCAGTTCGAAGAGCTCCTATAATTCACCCCTCCACTTT. It is translated as CASSSKSSYNSPLHF.

By sample share, this clonotype is medium-sized. The CDR3 spells CASSRRLTSYEQYF. CDR3 DNA: TGTGCCAGCAGCCGACGATTAACGTCCTACGAGCAGTACTTC. This chain links TRBV9 with TRBJ2-7; D unresolved. This CDR3 is 14 amino acids long. In germline, CDR1 is SGDLS, CDR2 YYNGEE. V lost 4 bases to trimming and J lost 1 base, with 12 bases between them.

This clonotype was picked up many times. The genes are TRBV6-5 and TRBJ2-2; 10 bases align to TRBD1. CDR1 is MNHEY, CDR2 SVGAGI, per germline. This CDR3 is built from 16 residues. V gave up 2 bases and J gave up 4 bases; unmatched junction bases: 4. DNA for the CDR3: TGTGCCAGCAGTTACACCCGGACAGGGGGCACCGGGGAGCTGTTTTTT. It specifies CASSYTRTGGTGELFF.

This clonotype was detected ten times or more. The gene calls are TRBV7-8 and TRBJ2-2, with TRBD2 matching over 8 bases. V shed 6 bases and J 5 bases; nucleotides not matched to a gene: 8. The germline V gene has CDR1 SGHVS and CDR2 FQNEAQ. CDR3 size: 15 residues. CDR3 nucleotide sequence: TGTGCCAGCAGATCAAGCGGGAGCAGTACCGGGGAGCTGTTTTTT. The encoded protein is CASRSSGSSTGELFF. Supplemented by reference TRBV7-8 and TRBJ2-2, the full variable domain reads GAGVSQSPRYKVAKRGQDVALRCDPISGHVSLFWYQQALGQGPEFLTYFQNEAQLDKSGLPSDRFFAERPEGSVSTLKIQRTQQEDSAVYLCASRSSGSSTGELFFGEGSRLTVL.

This clonotype was observed a handful of times. The rearrangement uses TRBV7-6 and TRBJ2-4; TRBD2 agrees at 8 bases. The length of the CDR3 is 18 residues. Trimming removed 3 bases from V and 0 bases from J; junction bases left unmatched: 10. CDR1 is SGHVS and CDR2 is FNYEAQ in the germline V gene. Here the CDR3 reads CASSLGTSPPLAKNIQYF. CDR3 bases: TGTGCCAGCAGCTTGGGGACTAGTCCCCCCTTAGCCAAAAACATTCAGTACTTC.

The chain joins TRBV7-3 to TRBJ2-1; 7 bases fit TRBD2. Trimming removed 5 bases from V and 8 bases from J; junction bases left unmatched: 6. Germline CDR1 and CDR2: SGHTA and FQGTGA. CDR3 length: 13 residues. The CDR3 nucleotides are TGTGCCAGCAGCCACTGGGCGGGAGATGAGCAGTTCTTC. It codes for CASSHWAGDEQFF.

Many counts were recorded for this clonotype. This chain links TRBV5-6 with TRBJ2-3; no clear D gene. Trimming cost V 6 bases and J 3 bases, with 8 bases left between them. In germline, CDR1 is SGHDT, CDR2 YYEEEE. The CDR3 sequence is 12 residues long. The CDR3 is CASNTGTDTQYF. Written as DNA, the CDR3 is TGTGCCAGCAATACCGGGACAGATACGCAGTATTTT.

The sample holds many counts of this clonotype. The rearrangement joins TRBV7-9 to TRBJ2-1, with 8 bases aligning to TRBD2. Trimming cost V 5 bases and J 0 bases; bases outside gene matches: 9. Germline V gives CDR1 SEHNR, CDR2 FQNEAQ (reference sequence). CDR3 length: 17 residues. The CDR3 DNA follows: TGTGCCAGCAGCGATGTCGAGCGGGGGCCCTCCTACAATGAGCAGTTCTTC. As protein: CASSDVERGPSYNEQFF.

This clonotype was counted at least ten times. The rearrangement joins TRBV2 to TRBJ2-5; TRBD2 matches at 12 bases. CDR1 SNHLY and CDR2 FYNNEI come from the germline V gene. The junction had 12 bases not matched to a gene; V was cut back by 7 bases and J by 3 bases. This CDR3 has 17 residues. CDR3 region: CASNVGLAGSQEETQYF. CDR3 nucleotides: TGTGCCAGCAATGTCGGACTAGCGGGGTCCCAGGAAGAGACCCAGTACTTC.

This clonotype was found many times. The rearrangement joins TRBV9 to TRBJ2-7; 12 bases align to TRBD2. In germline, CDR1 is SGDLS, CDR2 YYNGEE. The CDR3 length is 15 residues. The V segment lost 0 bases and the J segment 2 bases; nucleotides outside the gene matches: 0. The CDR3 DNA reads as TGTGCCAGCAGCGTAGGGACTAGCGGGGCCTACGAGCAGTACTTC. Residues: CASSVGTSGAYEQYF.

On this clonotype: Mismatch with germline at one junction end may stem from a read error. V usage is TRBV4-2 and J usage is TRBJ2-3, with D perhaps TRBD2 (9 bases). The CDR3 is 15 amino acids. Germline V gives CDR1 LGHNA, CDR2 YNFKEQ. The CDR3 loop is CASSLTREGTGTQYF. The CDR3 nucleotides read TGTGCCAGCTCCCTAACGCGGGAGGGGACAGGTACGCAGTATTTT.

This clonotype was seen at least ten times. V gene TRBV29-1 combines with J gene TRBJ2-7; 8 nucleotides agree with TRBD1. This CDR3 spans 11 amino acids. Germline CDR1 reads SQVTM; CDR2 reads ANQGSEA. V dropped 6 bases and J dropped 4; count of bases not matched to a gene: 2. CDR3 coding DNA: TGCAGCGTGGGACAGGAATACGAGCAGTACTTC. Protein: CSVGQEYEQYF.

This clonotype was counted only a few times. This chain uses TRBV7-9 with TRBJ2-4; a possible D gene is TRBD1 (6 bases). This CDR3 contains 16 residues. V gave up 7 bases and J gave up 0 bases, with 16 bases separating them. Germline V CDR1 and CDR2: SEHNR, FQNEAQ (reference sequence). In DNA, the CDR3 is TGTGCCAGCACGGCAGGGGCGATACTAGCCAAAAACATTCAGTACTTC. Amino acids: CASTAGAILAKNIQYF.

This clonotype was picked up many times. The V call is TRBV28, the J call TRBJ2-7; 9 positions agree with TRBD1. J lost 2 bases, V lost 3 bases, and 2 bases had no gene match. The germline gives CDR1 MDHEN, CDR2 SYDVKM. The CDR3 has 14 amino acids. The DNA of the CDR3 is TGTGCCAGCAGTTTCCGACAGGGGGCCTACGAGCAGTACTTC. Encoded protein: CASSFRQGAYEQYF.

The table lists this clonotype with many counts. The chain uses TRBV29-1 and TRBJ2-3, with 7 bases fitting TRBD1. This CDR3 is 14 amino acids long. Germline loops: CDR1 SQVTM, CDR2 ANQGSEA. With V trimmed by 4 bases and J by 4 bases, 8 bases remained unmatched. CDR3 protein: CSVGGRGSADTQYF. CDR3 DNA: TGCAGCGTTGGTGGCAGGGGGTCGGCAGATACGCAGTATTTT.

This clonotype was detected ten times or more. The V call is TRBV4-2, the J call TRBJ2-2; 9 bases are shared with TRBD2. From germline, CDR1 is LGHNA and CDR2 YNFKEQ. The CDR3 consists of 16 residues. Unmatched junction bases numbered 7, after V lost 4 bases and J lost 4 bases. DNA of the CDR3: TGTGCCAGCAGCCTAAAGCTAGCGGGGAGCACCGGGGAGCTGTTTTTT. It codes for CASSLKLAGSTGELFF.

This clonotype was observed many times. The chain is built from TRBV7-9 and TRBJ2-7; 8 bases agree with TRBD1. This CDR3 is 17 amino acids long. Germline V lookup: CDR1 SEHNR, CDR2 FQNEAQ (reference sequence). The trim removed 4 bases at V and 3 bases at J, leaving 14 bases unmatched. The CDR3 DNA sequence: TGTGCCAGCAGCTATGCCACAGGGGGTTTTTTCTTCTACGAGCAGTACTTC. As protein: CASSYATGGFFFYEQYF. Drawing the rest from reference TRBV7-9 and TRBJ2-7, the complete variable domain is DTGVSQNPRHKITKRGQNVTFRCDPISEHNRLYWYRQTLGQGPEFLTYFQNEAQLEKSRLLSDRFSAERPKGSFSTLEIQRTEQGDSAMYLCASSYATGGFFFYEQYFGPGTRLTVT.

In the case of this clonotype: An end of the junction does not agree with germline; a read error may underlie this. The chain joins TRBV7-7 to TRBJ2-2; possibly TRBD2 for D (6 bases). CDR1 SSHAT and CDR2 FNYEAQ come from the germline V gene (reference sequence). The CDR3 is 15 residues long. The CDR3 DNA reads as TGTGCTAGCAGCCCCCGGGCCGGGAGCACCGGGGAGCTGTTTTTT. This sequence encodes CASSPRAGSTGELFF.

Ten or more counts support this clonotype. This chain connects TRBV4-2 to TRBJ1-2, with D hard to call. Germline loops: CDR1 LGHNA, CDR2 YNFKEQ. Between the trimmed V and J ends, which lost 1 base and 4 bases, there was a span of 10 bases. The CDR3 spans 14 residues. Here the CDR3 reads CASSQAPILYGYTF. The CDR3 nucleotides are TGTGCCAGCAGCCAAGCGCCCATCCTCTATGGCTACACCTTC.

This rearrangement joins TRBV7-6 to TRBJ2-7; the match to TRBD2 covers 7 bases. The CDR3 loop spans 15 amino acids. Losses at the gene ends were 1 base for V and 6 bases for J; bases not matched to a gene: 9. Germline V gene sequence: CDR1 SGHVS, CDR2 FNYEAQ. The CDR3: CASSLEGGSLPEQYF. CDR3 DNA sequence: TGTGCCAGCAGCTTAGAGGGCGGGAGCCTCCCCGAGCAGTACTTC.

This clonotype was detected ten times or more. This chain connects TRBV9 to TRBJ1-2, with TRBD1 as a possible D gene (6 bases). The CDR3 spans 15 residues. Trimming left V 0 bases short and J 0 bases short, with 9 bases between. Looked up from germline, CDR1 is SGDLS and CDR2 is YYNGEE. The CDR3 DNA follows: TGTGCCAGCAGCGTAGGCAGGGGAGCTAACTATGGCTACACCTTC. Translating gives CASSVGRGANYGYTF.

The sample holds many counts of this clonotype. V usage is TRBV7-6 and J usage is TRBJ2-3, with no clear D. The germline CDR1 and CDR2 sequences are SGHVS and FNYEAQ. CDR3 length equals 12 residues. V was pared by 5 bases and J by 5 bases, with 8 bases between. The CDR3 DNA is TGTGCCAGCAGCCCCCTACGAGATACGCAGTATTTT. Translation gives CASSPLRDTQYF.

This clonotype was seen repeatedly, ten times or more. The chain uses TRBV7-2 and TRBJ2-7; 7 bases map to TRBD1. The CDR3 extends over 15 amino acids. V lost 7 bases to trimming and J lost 1 base; unmatched junction nucleotides: 10. Germline CDR1 is SGHTA and CDR2 is FQGNSA. The CDR3 nucleotides are TGTGCCAGCAACCCGACAGGGCTAATATCCTACGAGCAGTACTTC. Translating it yields CASNPTGLISYEQYF.

This clonotype was seen ten or more times. The rearrangement joins TRBV29-1 to TRBJ2-2, with a possible D match to TRBD2 (6 bases). CDR1 and CDR2 (germline): SQVTM, ANQGSEA. The CDR3 runs to 12 residues. The CDR3 DNA sequence: TGCATAGTTGGGGGGTGGACCGGGGAGCTGTTTTTT. This encodes CIVGGWTGELFF.

This clonotype was picked up many times. The V and J genes are TRBV24-1 and TRBJ2-1; D is unresolved. Trimming took 5 bases from V and 5 from J, leaving 6 bases between them. Per germline, CDR1 KGHDR and CDR2 SFDVKD. The CDR3 is 12 amino acids. In DNA, the CDR3 is TGTGCCACCAGTGCGAGCCACAATGAGCAGTTCTTC. Translating gives CATSASHNEQFF.

The rearrangement joins TRBV30 to TRBJ2-5; D uncertain. Germline V gene lookup returns CDR1 GTSNPN and CDR2 SVGIG (reference sequence). V lost 4 bases and J lost 5, with 11 bases in between. This CDR3 has 12 residues. The CDR3 loop is CAWNSGSETQYF. The CDR3 DNA is TGTGCCTGGAATTCCGGGTCGGAGACCCAGTACTTC.

At least ten counts were recorded for this clonotype. The gene calls are TRBV4-3 and TRBJ1-4; D gene uncertain. Germline CDR1 is LGHNA and CDR2 is YSLEER. The CDR3 is 16 amino acids. Trimming pared 4 bases from V and 6 bases from J, leaving 18 bases between. CDR3: CASSPFSGPGDEKLFF. In DNA, the CDR3 is TGCGCCAGCAGCCCGTTCTCGGGTCCCGGCGATGAAAAACTGTTTTTT.

This clonotype was seen at least ten times. The CDR3 sequence: CAISEGVYEQYF. The CDR3 region has the DNA TGTGCCATCAGTGAGGGAGTGTACGAGCAGTACTTC. This sequence joins TRBV10-3 and TRBJ2-7, with no clear D. Trimming took 2 bases from V and 4 from J, leaving 6 bases between them. Germline assignment: CDR1 ENHRY and CDR2 SYGVKD. The CDR3 spans 12 residues.

This clonotype was counted many times. The chain has TRBV6-1 and TRBJ2-5, with TRBD2 as a possible D gene (6 bases). From germline, CDR1 is MNHNS and CDR2 SASEGT. V was shortened by 8 bases and J by 0 bases, with 13 bases between the two germline ends. The CDR3 spans 14 residues. CDR3 DNA sequence: TGTGCCAGCTCACCGGCGGGGTACCAAGAGACCCAGTACTTC. Its translation: CASSPAGYQETQYF.

Many counts were recorded for this clonotype. The rearrangement links TRBV21-1 to TRBJ2-2; TRBD1 is the table's D call, not checked against the DNA. TRBV21-1 is designated a pseudogene. The CDR3 length is 15 residues. CDR3 coding DNA: TGTGCCAGAACCCTCGGACAGGGGACCACCGGGGAGCTGTTTTTT. Translation: CARTLGQGTTGELFF.

This chain uses TRBV4-3 with TRBJ1-2; D might be TRBD1 (6 bases). The V end lost 1 base, the J end lost 5 bases, and 17 bases lay between the germline ends. The length of the CDR3 is 16 residues. The germline V gene has CDR1 LGHNA and CDR2 YSLEER. This CDR3 reads CASSQVPKGVGYGYTF. The DNA of the CDR3 is TGCGCCAGCAGCCAAGTGCCTAAGGGGGTTGGGTATGGCTACACCTTC.